The clone carrying this TCR beta chain occurred a few times. The antigen remains undetermined. The germline gives CDR1 DFQATT, CDR2 SNEGSKA (reference sequence). The CDR3 is 15 residues long. Losses at the gene ends were 4 bases for V and 7 bases for J; bases not matched to a gene: 10. These data originate in a study of T-cell reconstitution after alpha-beta-depleted transplantation in children. Study observations and caveats: About two months after transplant, alpha-beta T cells reportedly came from several hundred expanded graft clones. Counts and diversity of T cells one year after transplant came mostly from newly produced T cells. Day-60 TCRbeta diversity that was high in some patients was derived from surviving recipient T cells and thymic progenitors.

Unique molecular identifiers were built into the TCRbeta library. TCRdb used MiXCR to reprocess the PCR reads, holding one entry per CDR3 protein. The data show fewer than 700,000 distinct CDR3 sequences, around 13% seen once. The sample here was PBMCs, mostly from graft donor cells, taken 360 days after TCRalphabeta/CD19-depleted stem cell transplant. The gene calls are TRBV20-1 and TRBJ1-6; 7 bases align to TRBD1. This TCR derives from a male patient aged 10-17 years who had a stem cell transplant for acute myeloid leukemia, so the T cells may come from the graft donor. This CDR3 is CSAKPQGVINSPLHF. The CDR3 nucleotides are TGCAGTGCTAAGCCCCAGGGGGTGATAAATTCACCCCTCCACTTT.